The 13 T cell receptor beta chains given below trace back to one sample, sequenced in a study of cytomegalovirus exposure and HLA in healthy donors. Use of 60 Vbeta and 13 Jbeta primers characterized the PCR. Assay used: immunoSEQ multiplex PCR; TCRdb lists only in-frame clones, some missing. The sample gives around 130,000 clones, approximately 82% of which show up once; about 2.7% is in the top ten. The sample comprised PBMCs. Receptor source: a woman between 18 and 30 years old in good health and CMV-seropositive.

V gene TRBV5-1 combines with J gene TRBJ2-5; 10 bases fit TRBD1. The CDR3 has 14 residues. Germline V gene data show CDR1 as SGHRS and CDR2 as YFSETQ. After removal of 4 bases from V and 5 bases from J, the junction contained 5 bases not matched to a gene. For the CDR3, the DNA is TGCGCCAGCAGCATGACAGGGGGCCGGGAGACCCAGTACTTC. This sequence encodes CASSMTGGRETQYF.

The CDR3 nucleotides are TGTGCCAGCAGTCCTCCGGGGGGCCCCTCTTTCTTT. It is translated as CASSPPGGPSFF. This chain connects TRBV25-1 to TRBJ1-1, with a weak D call TRBD1 (6 bases). V dropped 5 bases and J dropped 12 bases, with 16 bases sitting between them. The CDR3 is 12 amino acids. CDR1 is MGHDK and CDR2 is SYGVNS in the germline V gene.

CDR3 sequence reads: CASTSAKQGVGYEQYF. The CDR3 coding sequence is TGTGCCAGCACCTCTGCCAAACAGGGGGTTGGTTACGAGCAGTACTTC. V usage is TRBV7-9 and J usage is TRBJ2-7, with 8 bases matching TRBD1. The length of the CDR3 is 16 residues. Looked up from germline, CDR1 is SEHNR and CDR2 is FQNEAQ (reference sequence). With V trimmed by 7 bases and J by 4 bases, 15 bases remained unmatched.

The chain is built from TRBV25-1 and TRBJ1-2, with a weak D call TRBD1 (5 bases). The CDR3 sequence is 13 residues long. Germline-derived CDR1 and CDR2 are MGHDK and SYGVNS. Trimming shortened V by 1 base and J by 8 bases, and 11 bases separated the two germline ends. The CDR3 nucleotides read TGTGCCAGCAGTGAATGGGGGGGGGACGGCTACACCTTC. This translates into CASSEWGGDGYTF.

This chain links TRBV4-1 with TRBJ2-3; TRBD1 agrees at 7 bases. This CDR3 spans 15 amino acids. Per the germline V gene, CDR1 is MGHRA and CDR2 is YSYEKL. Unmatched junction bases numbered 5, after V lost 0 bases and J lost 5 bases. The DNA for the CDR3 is TGCGCCAGCAGCCAAGAAAGGGGGCCGGTAGATACGCAGTATTTT. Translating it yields CASSQERGPVDTQYF.

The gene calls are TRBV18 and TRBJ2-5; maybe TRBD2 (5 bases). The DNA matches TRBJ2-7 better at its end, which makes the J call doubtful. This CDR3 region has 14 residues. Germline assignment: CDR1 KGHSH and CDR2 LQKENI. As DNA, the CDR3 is TGTGCCAGCTCACCGTCGGGGAATAACTACGAGCAGTACTTC. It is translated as CASSPSGNNYEQYF.

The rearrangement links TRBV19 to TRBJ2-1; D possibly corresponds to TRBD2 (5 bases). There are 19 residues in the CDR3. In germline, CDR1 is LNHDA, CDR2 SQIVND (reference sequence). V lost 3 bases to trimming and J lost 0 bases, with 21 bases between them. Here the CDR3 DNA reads TGTGCCAGTAGTATCGGGCTCGGTGAGGACTGGAGCTCCTACAATGAGCAGTTCTTC. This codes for CASSIGLGEDWSSYNEQFF.

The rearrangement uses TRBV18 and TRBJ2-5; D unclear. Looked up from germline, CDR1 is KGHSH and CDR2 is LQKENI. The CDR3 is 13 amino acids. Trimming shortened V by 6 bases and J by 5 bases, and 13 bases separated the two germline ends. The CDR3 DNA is TGTGCCAGCTCCCCTACTCCCCGGGAGACCCAGTACTTC. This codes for CASSPTPRETQYF.

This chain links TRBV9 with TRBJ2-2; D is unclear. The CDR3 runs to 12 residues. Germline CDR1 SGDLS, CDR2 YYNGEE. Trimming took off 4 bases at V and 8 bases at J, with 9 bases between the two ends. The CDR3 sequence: CASSPTEGELFF. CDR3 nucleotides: TGTGCCAGCAGCCCTACAGAAGGGGAGCTGTTTTTT.

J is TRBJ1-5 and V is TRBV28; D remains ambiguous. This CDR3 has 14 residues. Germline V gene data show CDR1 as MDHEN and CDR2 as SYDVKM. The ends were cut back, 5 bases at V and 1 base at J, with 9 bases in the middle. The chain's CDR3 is CASSPERSNQPQHF. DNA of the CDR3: TGTGCCAGCAGTCCCGAGCGCAGCAATCAGCCCCAGCATTTT.

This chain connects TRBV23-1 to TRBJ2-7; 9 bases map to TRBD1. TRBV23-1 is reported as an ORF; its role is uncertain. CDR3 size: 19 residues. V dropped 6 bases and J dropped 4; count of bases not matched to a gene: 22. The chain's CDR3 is CASSRQGVTGRVRGYEQYF. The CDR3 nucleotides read TGCGCCAGCAGCCGACAGGGGGTGACAGGGCGCGTAAGGGGATACGAGCAGTACTTC.

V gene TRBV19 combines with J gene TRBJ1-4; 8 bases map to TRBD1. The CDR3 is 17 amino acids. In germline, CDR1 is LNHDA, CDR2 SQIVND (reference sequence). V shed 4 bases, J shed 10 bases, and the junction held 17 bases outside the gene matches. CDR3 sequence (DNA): TGTGCCAGTAGTACCCCGCGGACAGGGCGGTCGAGCGGAAAACTGTTTTTT. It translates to CASSTPRTGRSSGKLFF.

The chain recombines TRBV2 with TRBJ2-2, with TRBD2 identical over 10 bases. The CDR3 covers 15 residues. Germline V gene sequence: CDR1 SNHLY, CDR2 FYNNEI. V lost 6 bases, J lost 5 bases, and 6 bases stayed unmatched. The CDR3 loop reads CASRLSGLATGELFF. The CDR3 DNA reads TGTGCCAGCAGATTATCGGGACTAGCGACCGGGGAGCTGTTTTTT. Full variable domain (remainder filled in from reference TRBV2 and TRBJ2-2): EPEVTQTPSHQVTQMGQEVILRCVPISNHLYFYWYRQILGQKVEFLVSFYNNEISEKSEIFDDQFSVERPDGSNFTLKIRSTKLEDSAMYFCASRLSGLATGELFFGEGSRLTVL.